This T cell receptor (beta chain) was sequenced for a study of blood T cell repertoires in COVID-19. TCRdb's copy holds only in-frame clones and misses some; the assay was immunoSEQ multiplex PCR. The sample shows approximately 300,000 clones, about 85% of them seen only once. This CDR3 spans 14 amino acids. Trimming removed 6 bases at V and 4 bases at J, with 15 bases between. Germline lookup yields CDR1 MDHEN and CDR2 SYDVKM. The specimen was PBMCs or T cells enriched from blood (not recorded which). This sequence originates from a woman between 25 and 40 years old who had been exposed to COVID-19. V is TRBV28 and J is TRBJ1-2, with TRBD1 as a possible D gene (6 bases). The CDR3 DNA is TGTGCCAGCAGCGATGGACAGTTCCTCTATGGCTACACCTTC. Translation gives CASSDGQFLYGYTF.